The rows below give T cell receptor beta chains drawn from one sample of a study of blood T cell repertoires in COVID-19. The assay was immunoSEQ multiplex PCR, and TCRdb's table has in-frame clones only and misses some. The data hold roughly 200,000 clones, with approximately 80% observed a single time. Material for sequencing was peripheral blood. Receptors originate from a woman aged 80 or over with COVID-19, enrolled during active disease. Each CDR3 is given with its conserved first and last residue. The D gene is left open where the match is weak. Clone size appears in some rows only: once, few, many, or a class for an expanded clone.

-,TRBV19,15,TRBJ2-6,-,CASRDGTGPANVLTF,TGTGCCAGTAGGGACGGTACAGGGCCAGCCAACGTCCTGACTTTC
-,TRBV6-1,15,TRBJ1-3,-,CASSETVHEGNTIYF,TGTGCCAGCAGTGAAACAGTCCATGAAGGAAACACCATATATTTT
-,TRBV7-8,13,TRBJ1-2,-,CASNPPGGLGYTF,TGTGCCAGCAACCCCCCGGGGGGCCTTGGCTACACCTTC
-,TRBV1,18,TRBJ2-2,once,CTSSWRARIPANTGELFF,TGCACCAGCTCTTGGCGGGCGAGGATACCCGCGAACACCGGGGAGCTGTTTTTT
TRBD1,TRBV3-1/TRBV3-2,14,TRBJ2-5,-,CASSPRGYQETQYF,TGTGCCAGCAGCCCCAGGGGGTACCAAGAGACCCAGTACTTC
TRBD1,TRBV5-4,15,TRBJ1-1,-,CASSRKDPPGGEAFF,TGTGCCAGCAGCCGGAAAGACCCACCAGGGGGTGAAGCTTTCTTT
-,TRBV5-6,16,TRBJ2-1,-,CASSFGYSGSYNEQFF,TGTGCCAGCAGCTTTGGATATAGCGGATCCTACAATGAGCAGTTCTTC
-,TRBV19,18,TRBJ1-5,-,CASTLRDGLFRSNQPQHF,TGTGCCAGTACCCTCCGGGACGGACTATTTCGTAGCAATCAGCCCCAGCATTTT
-,TRBV2,14,TRBJ1-1,-,CASNAGMGSTEAFF,TGTGCCAGCAATGCCGGGATGGGGTCCACTGAAGCTTTCTTT
-,TRBV12-3/TRBV12-4,13,TRBJ1-3,-,CASRADSGNTIYF,TGTGCCAGCAGAGCCGACTCTGGAAACACCATATATTTT
-,TRBV6-1,15,TRBJ2-7,-,CASSEWGQTVYEQYF,TGTGCCAGCAGTGAATGGGGGCAGACCGTGTACGAGCAGTACTTC
-,TRBV7-9,15,TRBJ2-3,-,CASSLGRIPTDTQYF,TGTGCCAGCAGCTTAGGGCGGATCCCCACAGATACGCAGTATTTT
-,TRBV7-2,15,TRBJ1-5,-,CASSLGTVSNQPQHF,TGTGCCAGCAGCTTAGGGACAGTCAGCAATCAGCCCCAGCATTTT
-,TRBV6-5,15,TRBJ1-2,-,CASTPHPQTNYGYTF,TGTGCCAGCACCCCTCACCCACAAACTAACTATGGCTACACCTTC
TRBD2,TRBV5-1,15,TRBJ2-1,-,CASSFLAGSYNEQFF,TGCGCCAGCAGCTTCCTAGCGGGCTCCTACAATGAGCAGTTCTTC
TRBD1,TRBV19,15,TRBJ1-1,-,CASKLGQGMNTEAFF,TGTGCCAGTAAACTTGGACAGGGAATGAACACTGAAGCTTTCTTT
-,TRBV3-1/TRBV3-2,12,TRBJ1-1,-,CASSQPGEGAFF,TGTGCCAGCAGCCAACCGGGGGAGGGCGCTTTCTTT
TRBD1,TRBV5-1,18,TRBJ2-2,-,CASSRSGTGYGNTGELFF,TGCGCCAGCAGCCGCTCCGGGACAGGTTACGGGAACACCGGGGAGCTGTTTTTT
-,TRBV4-1,15,TRBJ2-7,-,CASSQGVGLTYEQYF,TGCGCCAGCAGCCAAGGCGTCGGACTCACCTACGAGCAGTACTTC
-,TRBV4-1,15,TRBJ1-5,-,CASSVGRYSNQPQHF,TGCGCCAGCAGCGTCGGGAGGTATAGCAATCAGCCCCAGCATTTT
TRBD1,TRBV18,13,TRBJ1-2,-,CASSLTGAWGYTF,TGTGCCAGCTCACTCACAGGGGCTTGGGGCTACACCTTC
-,TRBV19,15,TRBJ2-1,few,CASSIVLASYNEQFF,TGTGCCAGTAGTATAGTACTAGCCTCCTACAATGAGCAGTTCTTC
-,TRBV19,15,TRBJ1-6,-,CASSGTGIGNSPLHF,TGTGCCAGTAGTGGAACAGGGATTGGGAATTCACCCCTCCACTTT
TRBD2,TRBV25-1,15,TRBJ2-4,-,CASSDPGLAGNIQYF,TGTGCCAGCAGTGATCCAGGGTTAGCGGGCAACATTCAGTACTTC
-,TRBV10-3,15,TRBJ2-2,-,CAIRDWGANTGELFF,TGTGCCATCAGGGACTGGGGAGCGAACACCGGGGAGCTGTTTTTT
-,TRBV2,12,TRBJ2-1,-,CASSYRDSEQFF,TGTGCCAGCAGTTATCGGGACTCTGAGCAGTTCTTC
-,TRBV12-3/TRBV12-4,13,TRBJ2-2,-,CASSPGVTGELFF,TGTGCCAGCAGTCCAGGGGTGACCGGGGAGCTGTTTTTT
TRBD2,TRBV6-2/TRBV6-3,14,TRBJ2-7,-,CASSYSSGAYEQYF,TGTGCCAGCAGTTACTCTAGCGGGGCCTACGAGCAGTACTTC